This T cell receptor (beta chain) was found in a study of OX40 agonist ivuxolimab in advanced cancers. Profiling relied on immunoSEQ multiplex PCR, and the TCRdb table lists in-frame clones only, not all of them. This sample has around 90,000 clones; 91% occur once, and the top ten carry 2% to 2.5%. Germline CDR1 and CDR2: GTSNPN and SVGIG (reference sequence). The ends were cut back, 2 bases at V and 4 bases at J, with 13 bases in the middle. The CDR3 consists of 14 residues. The V gene is TRBV30, the J gene TRBJ2-3; weak D call: TRBD2 (5 bases). Sequences were derived from CD4+ or CD8+ T cells sorted from blood, sampled in a trial of the OX40 agonist ivuxolimab. The sequence came from an adult with an advanced solid tumor such as melanoma, head and neck, liver or kidney cancer. CDR3 DNA: TGTGCCTGGAGTACACTAGAGCAGGCAGATACGCAGTATTTT. It specifies CAWSTLEQADTQYF.